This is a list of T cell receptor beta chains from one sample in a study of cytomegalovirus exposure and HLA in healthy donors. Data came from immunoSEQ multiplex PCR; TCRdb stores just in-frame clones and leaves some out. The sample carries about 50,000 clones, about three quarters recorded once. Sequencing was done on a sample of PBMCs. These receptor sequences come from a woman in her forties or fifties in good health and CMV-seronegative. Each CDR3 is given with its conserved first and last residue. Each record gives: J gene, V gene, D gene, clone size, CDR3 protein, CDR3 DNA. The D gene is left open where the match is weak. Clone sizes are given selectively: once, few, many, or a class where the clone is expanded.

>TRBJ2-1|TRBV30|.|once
CAWSGELNEQFF
TGTGCCTGGAGTGGGGAGTTGAATGAGCAGTTCTTC
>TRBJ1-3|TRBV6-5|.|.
CASTPGGSGNTIYF
TGTGCCAGCACCCCTGGCGGGTCTGGAAACACCATATATTTT
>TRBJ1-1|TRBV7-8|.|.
CASSLALGGRWEAFF
TGTGCCAGCAGCTTAGCGCTGGGGGGGCGGTGGGAAGCTTTCTTT
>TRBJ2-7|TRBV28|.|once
CATETRRWGEQYF
TGTGCCACCGAGACTAGGAGGTGGGGTGAGCAGTACTTC
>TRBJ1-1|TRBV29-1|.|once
CSVGVNREVTEAFF
TGCAGCGTTGGGGTGAACAGGGAAGTCACTGAAGCTTTCTTT
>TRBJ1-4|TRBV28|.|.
CASSFPGTNEKLFF
TGTGCCAGCAGTTTCCCAGGGACTAATGAAAAACTGTTTTTT
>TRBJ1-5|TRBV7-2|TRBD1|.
CASSYRGEQPQHF
TGTGCCAGCAGTTACAGGGGGGAACAGCCCCAGCATTTT
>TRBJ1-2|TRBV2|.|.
CATKLEYGYTF
TGTGCCACCAAACTAGAATATGGCTACACCTTC
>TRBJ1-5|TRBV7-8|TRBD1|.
CASSNRDRSGNQPQHF
TGTGCCAGCAGCAACCGGGACAGGAGCGGCAATCAGCCCCAGCATTTT
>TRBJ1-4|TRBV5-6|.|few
CASSFGGTNEKLFF
TGTGCCAGCAGCTTTGGGGGGACTAATGAAAAACTGTTTTTT
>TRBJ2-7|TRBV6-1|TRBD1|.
CASSVTGQGGLYEQYF
TGTGCCAGCAGTGTAACAGGACAGGGAGGACTGTACGAGCAGTACTTC
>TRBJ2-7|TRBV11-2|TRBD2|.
CASSLGRLAGGRDEQYF
TGTGCCAGCAGCTTAGGGAGGCTAGCGGGAGGCAGGGACGAGCAGTACTTC
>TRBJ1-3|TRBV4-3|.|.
CASSQDSGFGNTIYF
TGCGCCAGCAGCCAAGATTCAGGGTTTGGAAACACCATATATTTT
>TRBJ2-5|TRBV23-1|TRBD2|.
CASSQSGGNREETQYF
TGCGCCAGCAGTCAATCGGGAGGGAACAGAGAAGAGACCCAGTACTTC
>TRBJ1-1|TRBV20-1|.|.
CSAPVITEAFF
TGCAGTGCTCCAGTGATCACTGAAGCTTTCTTT
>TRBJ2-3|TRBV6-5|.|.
CASSYGQPRTDTQYF
TGTGCCAGCAGCTACGGACAGCCTCGCACAGATACGCAGTATTTT
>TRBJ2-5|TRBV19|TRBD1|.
CASRGEQGKETQYF
TGTGCCAGTAGGGGAGAACAGGGGAAGGAGACCCAGTACTTC
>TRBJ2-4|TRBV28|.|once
CASSHLQGYGNIQYF
TGTGCCAGCAGTCATCTTCAGGGGTACGGAAACATTCAGTACTTC
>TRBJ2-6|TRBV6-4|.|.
CASSDSAAGANVLTF
TGTGCCAGCAGTGACTCCGCAGCTGGGGCCAACGTCCTGACTTTC
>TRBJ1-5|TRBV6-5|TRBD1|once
CASSNRQGGQPQHF
TGTGCCAGCAGTAACCGACAGGGAGGCCAGCCCCAGCATTTT
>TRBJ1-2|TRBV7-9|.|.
CSSSSSHYGYTF
TGTTCCAGCAGTTCCTCCCACTATGGCTACACCTTC
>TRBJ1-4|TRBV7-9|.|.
CASSFFRGKGTEKLFF
TGTGCCAGCAGCTTCTTCCGGGGGAAGGGGACGGAAAAACTGTTCTTT
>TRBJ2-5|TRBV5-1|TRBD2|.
CASSPTSERETQYF
TGCGCCAGCAGCCCCACTAGCGAACGAGAGACCCAGTACTTC
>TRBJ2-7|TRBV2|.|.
CASRVGEQYF
TGTGCCAGCCGGGTAGGCGAGCAGTACTTC
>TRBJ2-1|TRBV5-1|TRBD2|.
CASSIGTSGTNEQFF
TGCGCCAGCAGCATCGGGACTAGCGGTACAAATGAGCAGTTCTTC
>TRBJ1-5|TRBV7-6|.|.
CASSLDPGQNQPQHF
TGTGCCAGCAGCTTAGATCCAGGACAAAATCAGCCCCAGCATTTT
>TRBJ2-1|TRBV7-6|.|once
CASSSPGEANEQFF
TGTGCCAGCAGCTCCCCGGGGGAGGCTAATGAGCAGTTCTTC
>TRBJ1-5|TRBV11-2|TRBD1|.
CASSLTGVQPQHF
TGTGCCAGCAGCTTGACAGGGGTTCAGCCCCAGCATTTT
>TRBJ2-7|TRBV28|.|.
CASSLLSLGMSRGEQYF
TGTGCCAGCAGTTTACTCTCTTTGGGAATGTCAAGAGGGGAGCAGTACTTC
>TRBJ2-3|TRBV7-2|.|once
CASSLAGAPDTQYF
TGTGCCAGCAGCTTAGCGGGAGCCCCAGATACGCAGTATTTT
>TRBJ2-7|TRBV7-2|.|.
CASSSEAGSAHEQYF
TGTGCCAGCAGCTCTGAGGCGGGAAGCGCCCACGAGCAGTACTTC
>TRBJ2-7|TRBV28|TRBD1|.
CASSQGAPRGHEQYF
TGTGCCAGCAGTCAGGGGGCGCCGCGAGGCCACGAGCAGTACTTC
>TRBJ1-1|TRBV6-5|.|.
CASRVIARGPEAFF
TGTGCCAGCAGGGTGATAGCCCGCGGGCCTGAAGCTTTCTTT
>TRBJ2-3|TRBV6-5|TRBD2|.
CASSRTSGTDTQYF
TGTGCCAGCAGTAGGACTAGCGGGACGGATACGCAGTATTTT
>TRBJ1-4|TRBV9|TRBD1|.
CASSTGTGGGEKLFF
TGTGCCAGCAGCACCGGGACAGGGGGTGGTGAAAAACTGTTTTTT
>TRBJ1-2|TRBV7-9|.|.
CASTSVSRPPFDGYTF
TGTGCCAGCACCTCGGTGAGCAGGCCACCGTTTGATGGCTACACCTTC
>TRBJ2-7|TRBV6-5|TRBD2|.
CASSRLADSYEQYF
TGTGCCAGCAGTAGACTAGCGGACTCCTACGAGCAGTACTTC
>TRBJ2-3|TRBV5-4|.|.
CASSSTGSGSTDTQYF
TGTGCCAGCAGCAGCACAGGTTCCGGTTCCACAGATACGCAGTATTTT
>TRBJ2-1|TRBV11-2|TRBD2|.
CASSSGLDVNEQFF
TGTGCCAGCAGCTCGGGACTAGATGTCAATGAGCAGTTCTTC
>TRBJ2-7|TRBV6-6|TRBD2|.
CASSFGTRSNEQYF
TGTGCCAGCAGCTTCGGGACTAGGTCCAACGAGCAGTACTTC
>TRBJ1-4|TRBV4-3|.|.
CASSQQEGGPATNEKLFF
TGCGCCAGCAGCCAACAAGAGGGGGGGCCTGCAACTAATGAAAAACTGTTTTTT
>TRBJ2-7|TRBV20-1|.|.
CSASGDFEQYF
TGCAGTGCTAGTGGCGACTTTGAGCAGTACTTC
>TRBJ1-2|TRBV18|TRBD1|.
CASSPQSGQGVYGYTF
TGTGCCAGCTCACCACAGTCTGGACAGGGGGTCTATGGCTACACCTTC
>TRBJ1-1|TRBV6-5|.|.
CASRPTDRNTEAFF
TGTGCCAGCAGGCCAACTGATCGGAACACTGAAGCTTTCTTT
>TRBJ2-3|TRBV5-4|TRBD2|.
CASSLASGTSTDTQYF
TGTGCCAGCAGCTTGGCAAGCGGGACCTCCACAGATACGCAGTATTTT
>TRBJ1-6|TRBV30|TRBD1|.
CAWRAGQVLDWNSPLHF
TGTGCCTGGAGGGCCGGACAGGTTTTGGATTGGAATTCACCCCTCCACTTT
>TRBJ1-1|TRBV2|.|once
CASFMNTEAFF
TGTGCCAGCTTCATGAACACTGAAGCTTTCTTT
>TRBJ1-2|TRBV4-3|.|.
CASSHDRQLNYGYTF
TGCGCCAGCAGCCATGACAGGCAACTTAACTATGGCTACACCTTC
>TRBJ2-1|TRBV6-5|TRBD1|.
CASSYLQGFYNEQFF
TGTGCCAGCAGTTACCTACAGGGGTTCTACAATGAGCAGTTCTTC
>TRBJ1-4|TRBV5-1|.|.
CASSFQGPNEKLFF
TGCGCCAGCAGCTTTCAGGGCCCGAATGAAAAACTGTTTTTT
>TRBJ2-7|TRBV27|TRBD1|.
CASSRRGQGTYEQYF
TGTGCCAGCAGTCGCAGGGGACAGGGGACATACGAGCAGTACTTC
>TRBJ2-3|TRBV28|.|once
CASEGLHTDTQYF
TGTGCCAGCGAGGGACTGCACACAGATACGCAGTATTTT
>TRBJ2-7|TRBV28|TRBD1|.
CASSSATGIPYEQYF
TGTGCCAGCAGTTCAGCGACAGGGATACCCTACGAGCAGTACTTC
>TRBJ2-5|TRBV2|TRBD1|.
CASSPGTGFLETQYF
TGTGCCAGCAGCCCCGGGACAGGGTTCCTGGAGACCCAGTACTTC
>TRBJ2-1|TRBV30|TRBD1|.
CAWDSSGTGGGGEQFF
TGTGCCTGGGACTCCTCCGGGACAGGGGGCGGGGGTGAGCAGTTCTTC
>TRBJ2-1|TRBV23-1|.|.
CASSPRRNEQFF
TGCGCCAGCAGTCCCCGGAGGAATGAGCAGTTCTTC
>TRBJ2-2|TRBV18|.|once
CASSPRDGEELFF
TGTGCCAGCTCACCTAGAGACGGAGAAGAGCTGTTTTTT
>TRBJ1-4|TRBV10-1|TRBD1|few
CAGVLIREGAKLFF
TGCGCCGGCGTCCTGATCCGGGAGGGGGCAAAACTGTTTTTT
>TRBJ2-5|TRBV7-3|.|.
CASSLRAGADETQYF
TGTGCCAGCAGCTTAAGAGCAGGGGCCGACGAGACCCAGTACTTC
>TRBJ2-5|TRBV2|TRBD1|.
CASSGDRHVNYGGETQYF
TGTGCCAGCAGTGGGGACAGGCACGTAAACTACGGCGGGGAGACCCAGTACTTC